Following are 29 T cell receptor beta chains from one sample sequenced in a study of cytomegalovirus exposure and HLA in healthy donors. The PCR employed 60 Vbeta primers together with 13 Jbeta primers. Repertoires were generated with immunoSEQ multiplex PCR, while TCRdb's copy carries only in-frame clones and drops some. The sample lists more than 95,000 clones, approximately 79% seen once, with approximately 3.7% in the top ten. The source material was PBMCs. These TCRs come from a man aged 50-59 years in good health and CMV-seropositive.

The rearrangement uses TRBV7-6 and TRBJ2-7, with 7 bases matching TRBD2. CDR3 size: 15 residues. CDR1 and CDR2 (germline): SGHVS, FNYEAQ. V was clipped by 5 bases and J by 4 bases; unmatched bases: 11. CDR3 DNA sequence: TGTGCCAGCAGCCCCACAGGAGCGGGACCGTACGAGCAGTACTTC. Translation: CASSPTGAGPYEQYF.

The chain carries TRBV5-1 and TRBJ2-7; possible D gene TRBD2, 6 bases. Trimming left V 0 bases short and J 6 bases short, with 16 bases between. The CDR3 spans 15 residues. Germline values: CDR1 SGHRS, CDR2 YFSETQ. Written as DNA, the CDR3 is TGCGCCAGCAGCTTGGAGGCTGGGGGGTGGGGCGAGCAGTACTTC. Translating it yields CASSLEAGGWGEQYF.

This clone has a handful of counts. The chain employs TRBV19 and TRBJ2-2; D not resolved. V dropped 3 bases and J dropped 6 bases, with 14 bases sitting between them. The CDR3 loop spans 15 amino acids. In germline, CDR1 is LNHDA, CDR2 SQIVND (reference sequence). This CDR3 is CASSIVAEVAGELFF. The CDR3 DNA is TGTGCCAGTAGTATTGTGGCGGAAGTCGCCGGGGAGCTGTTTTTT.

V is TRBV19 and J is TRBJ2-1, with 8 bases that match TRBD2. CDR1 is LNHDA and CDR2 is SQIVND in the germline V gene (reference sequence). After removal of 5 bases from V and 7 bases from J, the junction contained 7 bases not matched to a gene. The CDR3 length is 14 residues. The CDR3 reads CASSVLAGRNEQFF. The CDR3 region has the DNA TGTGCCAGTAGTGTCTTAGCGGGAAGGAATGAGCAGTTCTTC.

This clone came up once. This chain joins TRBV7-8 and TRBJ2-2; 9 nucleotides agree with TRBD1. J gave up 6 bases and V 3 bases, and 8 bases lay outside the gene matches. Germline CDR1 reads SGHVS; CDR2 reads FQNEAQ. The CDR3 has 16 amino acids. CDR3 nucleotides: TGTGCCAGCAGCTTCTCCGGGACAGGGAGGCCCGGGGAGCTGTTTTTT. Translated, it gives CASSFSGTGRPGELFF. Drawing the rest from reference TRBV7-8 and TRBJ2-2, the complete variable domain is GAGVSQSPRYKVAKRGQDVALRCDPISGHVSLFWYQQALGQGPEFLTYFQNEAQLDKSGLPSDRFFAERPEGSVSTLKIQRTQQEDSAVYLCASSFSGTGRPGELFFGEGSRLTVL.

This chain links TRBV5-6 with TRBJ2-7; D gene uncertain. Germline lookup yields CDR1 SGHDT and CDR2 YYEEEE. The CDR3 sequence is 13 residues long. Trimming pared 4 bases from V and 2 bases from J, leaving 10 bases between. CDR3 protein: CASSRRETYEQYF. CDR3 coding DNA: TGTGCCAGCAGCCGGAGAGAAACCTACGAGCAGTACTTC.

With respect to this clone: At the DNA level, this CDR3 is encoded by other sequences in the same sample as well. This rearrangement joins TRBV6-1 to TRBJ1-1; no firm D call. CDR3 size: 14 residues. Germline CDR1 MNHNS, CDR2 SASEGT. The V gene lost 5 bases and the J gene lost 0 bases, with 10 bases spanning the gap. CDR3 region: CASSLQLLNTEAFF. In DNA form, the CDR3 reads TGTGCCAGCAGTCTACAGTTACTGAACACTGAAGCTTTCTTT.

The J gene is TRBJ2-3, the V gene TRBV11-2; 9 nucleotides agree with TRBD2. Germline lookup yields CDR1 SGHAT and CDR2 FQNNGV. The CDR3 is 16 amino acids. J gave up 0 bases and V 2 bases, and 3 bases lay outside the gene matches. The DNA of the CDR3 is TGTGCCAGCAGCTTACGACTAGCGGAAAGCACAGATACGCAGTATTTT. Protein: CASSLRLAESTDTQYF.

The chain carries TRBV6-6 and TRBJ2-5; 10 nucleotides line up with TRBD1. The J call may be incorrect, as the DNA end agrees better with TRBJ2-7. From germline, CDR1 is MNHNY and CDR2 SVGAGI (reference sequence). The CDR3 has 15 amino acids. CDR3 bases: TGTGCCAGCACCCTCGGACAGGGGGGAACCTACGAGCAGTACTTC. It codes for CASTLGQGGTYEQYF.

V and J are TRBV4-2 and TRBJ1-5; a possible D gene is TRBD1 (6 bases). Germline CDR1 LGHNA, CDR2 YNFKEQ. V lost 0 bases and J 7 bases, leaving 13 bases between the germline ends. The CDR3 consists of 15 residues. CDR3 coding DNA: TGTGCCAGCAGCCAAGATTCGGGGGGCGACCAGCCCCAGCATTTT. This sequence encodes CASSQDSGGDQPQHF.

The chain links TRBV6-5 to TRBJ2-1, with TRBD1 as a possible D gene (5 bases). The CDR3 is 15 residues long. Germline V gene lookup returns CDR1 MNHEY and CDR2 SVGAGI. Trimming removed 6 bases at V and 0 bases at J, with 12 bases between. This CDR3 reads CASSQRQSSYNEQFF. The CDR3 coding sequence is TGTGCCAGCAGCCAGAGACAGAGCTCCTACAATGAGCAGTTCTTC.

The gene calls are TRBV5-4 and TRBJ2-1, with D tentatively TRBD2 (5 bases). CDR3 length: 14 residues. Germline-derived CDR1 and CDR2 are SGHNT and YYREEE (reference sequence). V was clipped by 4 bases and J by 4 bases, with 12 bases between them. CDR3 DNA: TGTGCCAGCAGCACCGAGAGGGAATACAATGAGCAGTTCTTC. Translating gives CASSTEREYNEQFF.

The chain recombines TRBV19 with TRBJ2-3; no firm D call. Germline values: CDR1 LNHDA, CDR2 SQIVND (reference sequence). The CDR3 is 14 amino acids. V lost 7 bases, J lost 1 base, and 12 bases lay in between. In DNA, the CDR3 is TGTGCCAGTAAATTGTCGGTAGGCACAGATACGCAGTATTTT. Residues: CASKLSVGTDTQYF.

The chain employs TRBV27 and TRBJ2-5; TRBD1 matches 11 bases. The assigned J gene may be wrong: the sequence end matches TRBJ2-7 better. CDR1 and CDR2 from the germline V gene are MNHEY and SMNVEV (reference sequence). CDR3 size: 15 residues. CDR3 DNA: TGTGCCAGCAGTCCGGGACAGGGGGACCCCTACGAGCAGTACTTC. This gives the protein CASSPGQGDPYEQYF.

This chain links TRBV9 with TRBJ2-1; possibly TRBD1 for D (5 bases). V lost 1 base to trimming and J lost 7 bases, with 12 bases between them. Germline CDR1 reads SGDLS; CDR2 reads YYNGEE. This CDR3 region has 14 residues. The DNA for the CDR3 is TGTGCCAGCAGCGTACTCGGGTCAGGGAATGAGCAGTTCTTC. Protein: CASSVLGSGNEQFF.

The CDR3 protein is CASSSTTTDTQYF. The DNA for the CDR3 is TGTGCCAGCAGCTCGACTACCACAGATACGCAGTATTTT. This chain links TRBV7-2 with TRBJ2-3; maybe TRBD2 (5 bases). Germline values: CDR1 SGHTA, CDR2 FQGNSA. V shed 4 bases and J shed 2 bases, with 7 bases lying between them. CDR3 length: 13 amino acids.

CDR3 residues: CASSDWGQPQHF. The CDR3 nucleotides are TGTGCCAGCAGTGACTGGGGCCAGCCCCAGCATTTT. The V call is TRBV6-1, the J call TRBJ1-5; D perhaps matches TRBD1 (5 bases). The germline V gene encodes CDR1 MNHNS and CDR2 SASEGT. The V end lost 3 bases, the J end lost 7 bases, and 7 bases lay between the germline ends. The CDR3 consists of 12 residues.

This clone was recorded a few times. This chain joins TRBV28 and TRBJ2-7, with TRBD2 matching 9 bases. Germline V lookup: CDR1 MDHEN, CDR2 SYDVKM. Trimming cost V 8 bases and J 0 bases; bases outside gene matches: 11. The CDR3 is 16 residues long. The chain's CDR3 is CASQRVAGANSYEQYF. The CDR3 nucleotides are TGTGCCAGCCAAAGAGTAGCGGGAGCGAACTCCTACGAGCAGTACTTC.

V usage is TRBV20-1 and J usage is TRBJ1-1; no clear D. V lost 8 bases to trimming and J lost 0 bases, with 7 bases between them. Germline V gene sequence: CDR1 DFQATT, CDR2 SNEGSKA (reference sequence). This CDR3 comprises 11 residues. For the CDR3, the DNA is TGCAGTTCGAGGCTGAACACTGAAGCTTTCTTT. Its protein product is CSSRLNTEAFF.

The chain uses TRBV18 and TRBJ2-2; TRBD1 matches 8 bases. CDR3 length: 19 residues. V was pared by 0 bases and J by 1 base, with 10 bases of the junction left unmatched. Germline-derived CDR1 and CDR2 are KGHSH and LQKENI. CDR3 bases: TGTGCCAGCTCACCACCGACCGCAGGGGGCCCCCTGAACACCGGGGAGCTGTTTTTT. This translates into CASSPPTAGGPLNTGELFF.

The chain links TRBV6-1 to TRBJ1-1, with D perhaps TRBD1 (5 bases). The V end was cut by 5 bases, the J end by 4 bases, with 14 bases between. Per the germline V gene, CDR1 is MNHNS and CDR2 is SASEGT. This CDR3 region has 14 residues. The CDR3 loop is CASSSGGGGTEAFF. CDR3 DNA sequence: TGTGCCAGCAGTAGCGGCGGGGGTGGCACTGAAGCTTTCTTT.

This chain connects TRBV6-6 to TRBJ2-1, with 11 bases fitting TRBD1. Germline CDR1 and CDR2: MNHNY and SVGAGI (reference sequence). This CDR3 has 14 amino acids. V trimming: 6 bases; J trimming: 8 bases; junction bases outside the gene matches: 6. CDR3 amino acids: CASSGQGALYEQFF. The CDR3 nucleotides are TGTGCCAGCAGCGGACAGGGGGCATTGTATGAGCAGTTCTTC.

This clone has just one count. The chain carries TRBV5-1 and TRBJ2-1; 12 bases agree with TRBD2. Germline V gene sequence: CDR1 SGHRS, CDR2 YFSETQ. Losses at the gene ends were 6 bases for V and 0 bases for J; bases not matched to a gene: 7. The CDR3 totals 17 residues. CDR3 nucleotides: TGCGCCAGCACCAGGACTAGCGGGGCCAGCTCCTACAATGAGCAGTTCTTC. It encodes CASTRTSGASSYNEQFF.

This sequence joins TRBV5-1 and TRBJ2-7; no clear D. Trimming pared 1 base from V and 3 bases from J, leaving 8 bases between. Germline lookup yields CDR1 SGHRS and CDR2 YFSETQ. The length of the CDR3 is 13 residues. This chain's CDR3 is CASSLFNNYEQYF. The CDR3, as DNA: TGCGCCAGCAGCTTGTTTAATAACTACGAGCAGTACTTC.

V usage is TRBV7-6 and J usage is TRBJ2-7; TRBD2 matches at 11 bases. The length of the CDR3 is 15 residues. Germline-derived CDR1 and CDR2 are SGHVS and FNYEAQ. V dropped 3 bases and J dropped 4; count of bases not matched to a gene: 5. The CDR3 nucleotides read TGTGCCAGCAGCTTCTCACTAGCGGGAGTGTACGAGCAGTACTTC. Its protein is CASSFSLAGVYEQYF. Complete variable domain (other parts from reference TRBV7-6 and TRBJ2-7): GAGVSQSPRYKVTKRGQDVALRCDPISGHVSLYWYRQALGQGPEFLTYFNYEAQQDKSGLPNDRFSAERPEGSISTLTIQRTEQRDSAMYRCASSFSLAGVYEQYFGPGTRLTVT.

V usage is TRBV6-5 and J usage is TRBJ2-5; D possibly corresponds to TRBD1 (5 bases). The CDR3 extends over 16 amino acids. Trimming took off 0 bases at V and 3 bases at J, with 14 bases between the two ends. CDR1 and CDR2 (germline): MNHEY, SVGAGI. The CDR3 loop is CASSYSGQGREETQYF. CDR3 in DNA: TGTGCCAGCAGTTACTCTGGTCAGGGAAGGGAAGAGACCCAGTACTTC.

This clone was seen a few times. The J gene is TRBJ2-7, the V gene TRBV11-2; 7 nucleotides line up with TRBD1. CDR1 and CDR2 (germline): SGHAT, FQNNGV. V shed 7 bases and J 4 bases; nucleotides not matched to a gene: 10. The CDR3 length is 14 residues. In DNA, the CDR3 is TGTGCCAGCACCCCTTACCAGACAGGGTACGAGCAGTACTTC. It encodes CASTPYQTGYEQYF.

The sample holds one count of this clone. V and J are TRBV28 and TRBJ1-1; D possibly corresponds to TRBD1 (6 bases). This CDR3 is 15 amino acids long. V lost 2 bases and J 1 base, leaving 11 bases between the germline ends. Germline values: CDR1 MDHEN, CDR2 SYDVKM. CDR3 protein: CASSLPGRGNTEAFF. DNA for the CDR3: TGTGCCAGCAGTTTACCGGGCAGGGGGAACACTGAAGCTTTCTTT.

The chain combines TRBV28 with TRBJ1-5, with 11 bases that match TRBD1. Germline CDR1 MDHEN, CDR2 SYDVKM. Unmatched junction bases numbered 7, after V lost 7 bases and J lost 2 bases. The CDR3 spans 16 residues. Here the CDR3 DNA reads TGTGCCAGCACCCGACCGGGACAGGGGGGCAATCAGCCCCAGCATTTT. Translation gives CASTRPGQGGNQPQHF.